The rows below give T cell receptor beta chains drawn from one sample of a study of post-analysis software for immune sequencing data. MiXCR, run by TCRdb on the PCR reads, gives a single entry per CDR3 protein. The sample lists roughly 410,000 distinct CDR3 sequences, less than 35% occurring once. Sequences were obtained from blood. The receptors shown here come from a girl aged 10 to 17 with multiple sclerosis. The CDR3 runs from the conserved cysteine through the conserved F or W. A D gene is named only where the DNA matches it firmly. Some rows have no size entry. The others give once, few or many, or a class for an expanded clone.

clone size	D gene	V gene	J gene	CDR3 DNA	CDR3 protein
-	-	TRBV29-1	TRBJ1-1	TGCGGCGTTGTGCGGGGTTGGAACACTGAAGCTTTCTTT	CGVVRGWNTEAFF
-	-	TRBV20-1	TRBJ2-1	TGCAGTGCTAGGTGGAGGGATGACTACAATGAGCAGTTCTTC	CSARWRDDYNEQFF
few	TRBD1	TRBV7-9	TRBJ2-7	TGTGCCAGCAGCTTAGCGGGGACAGGGTATAACGAGCAGTACTTC	CASSLAGTGYNEQYF
-	TRBD1	TRBV20-1	TRBJ2-1	TGCAGTGCTAGAAGGGGGACAGCATACAATGAGCAGTTCTTC	CSARRGTAYNEQFF
-	-	TRBV7-9	TRBJ1-2	TGTGCCAGCAGCTTCTGGTATGGCTACACCTTC	CASSFWYGYTF
-	-	TRBV7-9	TRBJ2-2	TGTGCCAGCAGCCAACGAACTAACACCGGGGAGCTGTTTTTT	CASSQRTNTGELFF
-	TRBD2	TRBV5-1	TRBJ2-7	TGCGCCAGCAGCCCTACTAGCGGGGGGGCAGATTCCTACGAGCAGTACTTC	CASSPTSGGADSYEQYF
-	-	TRBV10-3	TRBJ2-3	TGTGCCATCAGTAGGGGGGGCGGGGGAAGCACAGATACGCAGTATTTT	CAISRGGGGSTDTQYF
many	-	TRBV4-1	TRBJ1-2	TGCGCCAGCAGCGCCCGACAACTAAACTATGGCTACACCTTC	CASSARQLNYGYTF
-	-	TRBV10-3	TRBJ1-1	TGTGCCATCGGATACAACATGAACACTGAAGCTTTCTTT	CAIGYNMNTEAFF
-	TRBD2	TRBV7-9	TRBJ2-1	TGTGCCAGCAGCTTGGCTAGCGGGGGGGCCAATGAGCAGTTCTTC	CASSLASGGANEQFF
many	-	TRBV11-2	TRBJ2-7	TGTGCCAGCAGCTCCCCCTACGAGCAGTACTTC	CASSSPYEQYF
few	-	TRBV29-1	TRBJ2-6	TGCAGCGTTGGGGTTGGGGCCAACGTCCTGACTTTC	CSVGVGANVLTF
-	TRBD1	TRBV4-1	TRBJ2-1	TGCGCCAGCAGCCATGCGGGGACAGGGACAAACAATGAGCAGTTCTTC	CASSHAGTGTNNEQFF
-	-	TRBV20-1	TRBJ2-1	TGCAGTGCCCCTCCTAGGGGTGACTCCTACAATGAGCAGTTCTTC	CSAPPRGDSYNEQFF
few	-	TRBV24-1	TRBJ2-3	TGTGCCACCAGTTCCTTCACAGATACGCAGTATTTT	CATSSFTDTQYF
-	-	TRBV5-1	TRBJ2-1	TGCGCCAGCAGCCTTCTACCCCCGGTACAGGGCTACAATGAGCAGTTCTTC	CASSLLPPVQGYNEQFF
few	-	TRBV9	TRBJ1-1	TGTGCCAGCAGCGCCAGAGGGGACGAAACTGAAGCTTTCTTT	CASSARGDETEAFF
-	-	TRBV12-3/TRBV12-4	TRBJ1-1	TGTGCCAGCAGTTTAGCGCAAGGGGTAATCGCTGAAGCTTTCTTT	CASSLAQGVIAEAFF
once	-	TRBV20-1	TRBJ1-4	TGCAGTGCTAGATCTCCCTCGGGACTGTTTTTT	CSARSPSGLFF
few	TRBD1	TRBV5-1	TRBJ1-6	TGCGCCAGCAGCTTGGTTACAGGGGACTCACCCCTCCACTTT	CASSLVTGDSPLHF
few	-	TRBV6-6	TRBJ1-6	TGTGCCAGCAGATCCTCGGGCCAACAAGATGATTCACCCCTCCACTTT	CASRSSGQQDDSPLHF
few	TRBD2	TRBV9	TRBJ2-5	TGTGCCAGCAGCGAGATAGCGGGGAGAGCCGAAGAGACCCAGTACTTC	CASSEIAGRAEETQYF
once	-	TRBV7-6	TRBJ2-5	TGTGCCAGCAGCTTTGGCCCCGGGGTGGAGGAGACCCAGTACTTC	CASSFGPGVEETQYF
-	TRBD1	TRBV4-1	TRBJ2-6	TGCGCCAGCAGCCAACCGAAACAGGGGTCTGGGGCCAACGTCCTGACTTTC	CASSQPKQGSGANVLTF
-	-	TRBV7-9	TRBJ1-1	TGCGCCGGCAGCTTAGGGTCTGCGGGACTTACGGACACTGAAGCTTTCTTT	CAGSLGSAGLTDTEAFF